Below are 32 T cell receptor beta chains sequenced from a single sample in a study of T cell responses to AZD1222 COVID-19 vaccine. Method: immunoSEQ multiplex PCR; TCRdb's copy keeps in-frame clones and lacks some. The sample carries approximately 190,000 clones, about 87% recorded once. The input for sequencing was peripheral blood, taken on day 0 of MenACWY control vaccination. The receptors originated from an adult in good health.

The V call is TRBV7-2, the J call TRBJ2-3; the match to TRBD1 covers 9 bases. The CDR3 is made up of 19 amino acids. Germline assignment: CDR1 SGHTA and CDR2 FQGNSA. Trimming removed 6 bases from V and 4 bases from J; junction bases left unmatched: 20. CDR3 sequence reads: CASSPVGTGTGTSADTQYF. The CDR3, as DNA: TGTGCCAGCAGTCCAGTCGGGACCGGGACAGGGACGTCGGCAGATACGCAGTATTTT.

The chain combines TRBV5-6 with TRBJ2-5; the D gene is possibly TRBD1 (6 bases). Looked up from germline, CDR1 is SGHDT and CDR2 is YYEEEE. Trimming took 4 bases from V and 3 from J, leaving 10 bases between them. The CDR3 contains 13 residues. CDR3 loop: CASSLRTEETQYF. The CDR3 DNA is TGTGCCAGCAGCCTCCGGACAGAAGAGACCCAGTACTTC.

As for this clone: Other DNA sequences in the same sample also yield this CDR3. The chain carries TRBV28 and TRBJ2-7, with D maybe TRBD1 (5 bases). The CDR3 covers 13 residues. Trimming left V 3 bases short and J 4 bases short, with 10 bases between. Germline loops: CDR1 MDHEN, CDR2 SYDVKM. The CDR3 nucleotides are TGTGCCAGCAGTTTGTCAGGGCCTTACGAGCAGTACTTC. Encoded protein: CASSLSGPYEQYF.

The chain employs TRBV19 and TRBJ2-3; weak D call: TRBD2 (6 bases). Germline-derived CDR1 and CDR2 are LNHDA and SQIVND (reference sequence). Between the trimmed V and J ends, which lost 3 bases and 2 bases, there was a span of 12 bases. CDR3 length equals 15 residues. CDR3 coding DNA: TGTGCCAGTAGTATTTTAGCGGAGACCACAGATACGCAGTATTTT. This translates into CASSILAETTDTQYF.

The chain uses TRBV28 and TRBJ2-1; D possibly uses TRBD1 or TRBD2 (5 bases each). The CDR3 extends over 18 amino acids. Trimming cost V 5 bases and J 4 bases, with 24 bases left between them. Per germline, CDR1 MDHEN and CDR2 SYDVKM. The CDR3: CASSPSGPTTGEYNEQFF. CDR3 bases: TGTGCCAGCAGTCCATCGGGACCGACAACTGGGGAGTACAATGAGCAGTTCTTC.

The V call is TRBV6-1, the J call TRBJ2-3; 10 bases line up with TRBD1. Trimming took 3 bases from V and 4 from J; bases not matched to a gene: 13. CDR1 is MNHNS and CDR2 is SASEGT in the germline V gene. This CDR3 contains 18 residues. The CDR3 DNA reads TGTGCCAGCAGTGAGATAAGGGTCCGGGACAGGGGATCAGATACGCAGTATTTT. Its translation: CASSEIRVRDRGSDTQYF.

The chain employs TRBV7-6 and TRBJ2-2; D possibly matches TRBD1 or TRBD2 (5 bases each). The V end lost 4 bases, the J end lost 8 bases, and 11 bases lay between the germline ends. Germline lookup yields CDR1 SGHVS and CDR2 FNYEAQ. The CDR3 spans 13 residues. This CDR3 is CASSWDGAGELFF. The CDR3 nucleotides are TGTGCCAGCAGCTGGGACGGGGCAGGGGAGCTGTTTTTT.

CDR3 sequence reads: CASRASTGDYGYTF. CDR3 bases: TGTGCCAGCAGAGCATCGACAGGGGACTATGGCTACACCTTC. The chain is built from TRBV9 and TRBJ1-2; 8 bases line up with TRBD1. Per the germline V gene, CDR1 is SGDLS and CDR2 is YYNGEE. V shed 5 bases, J shed 3 bases, and the junction held 6 bases outside the gene matches. The length of the CDR3 is 14 residues.

This clone is a singleton in its sample. The chain uses TRBV19 and TRBJ1-1; no firm D call. CDR1 LNHDA and CDR2 SQIVND come from the germline V gene (reference sequence). Trimming shortened V by 10 bases and J by 1 base, and 7 bases separated the two germline ends. CDR3 length equals 11 residues. The CDR3 reads CATGENTEAFF. In DNA form, the CDR3 reads TGTGCCACCGGAGAGAACACTGAAGCTTTCTTT.

This sequence joins TRBV29-1 and TRBJ2-7, with 8 bases fitting TRBD1. CDR3 size: 15 residues. J gave up 3 bases and V 3 bases, and 10 bases lay outside the gene matches. Looked up from germline, CDR1 is SQVTM and CDR2 is ANQGSEA. This chain's CDR3 is CSVDSPGTGGYEQYF. The CDR3 region has the DNA TGCAGCGTTGACTCCCCCGGGACAGGAGGCTACGAGCAGTACTTC.

The chain recombines TRBV28 with TRBJ1-4; D may be TRBD1 (5 bases). Germline CDR1 is MDHEN and CDR2 is SYDVKM. With 6 bases removed from V and 5 bases from J, the gap between germline ends came to 13 bases. This CDR3 spans 14 amino acids. The CDR3 region has the DNA TGTGCCAGCAGCCTAGGGGTGGGAAATGAAAAACTGTTTTTT. Encoded protein: CASSLGVGNEKLFF. Full variable domain (remainder filled in from reference TRBV28 and TRBJ1-4): DVKVTQSSRYLVKRTGEKVFLECVQDMDHENMFWYRQDPGLGLRLIYFSYDVKMKEKGDIPEGYSVSREKKERFSLILESASTNQTSMYLCASSLGVGNEKLFFGSGTQLSVL.

A word on this clone: Other DNA sequences from this sample encode an identical CDR3 as well. The chain uses TRBV11-3 and TRBJ2-2; D is ambiguous. The CDR3 extends over 12 amino acids. Germline V CDR1 and CDR2: SGHNT, YENEEA. Between the trimmed V and J ends, which lost 3 bases and 4 bases, there was a span of 3 bases. CDR3 sequence (DNA): TGTGCCAGCAGCTTTGGCACCGGGGAGCTGTTTTTT. It codes for CASSFGTGELFF.

V is TRBV19 and J is TRBJ1-2, with D possibly TRBD1 on 5 matching bases. In germline, CDR1 is LNHDA, CDR2 SQIVND (reference sequence). This CDR3 region has 12 residues. Trimming shortened V by 5 bases and J by 8 bases, and 12 bases separated the two germline ends. The CDR3 loop reads CASSRLREGYTF. CDR3 nucleotides: TGTGCCAGTAGTCGACTCAGGGAAGGCTACACCTTC.

The chain is built from TRBV24-1 and TRBJ1-1; weak D call: TRBD1 (6 bases). Germline loops: CDR1 KGHDR, CDR2 SFDVKD. V lost 6 bases and J 3 bases, leaving 13 bases between the germline ends. CDR3 length: 14 amino acids. CDR3 in amino acids: CATSPRGGHTEAFF. In DNA form, the CDR3 reads TGTGCCACCAGTCCCAGGGGAGGGCACACTGAAGCTTTCTTT.

The CDR3 is CASSVGQGQTQYF. The CDR3 region has the DNA TGTGCCAGCAGCGTCGGACAGGGGCAGACCCAGTACTTC. This sequence joins TRBV6-5 and TRBJ2-5, with 9 bases identical to TRBD1. This CDR3 comprises 13 residues. Germline V gene lookup returns CDR1 MNHEY and CDR2 SVGAGI. The V gene end was trimmed by 6 bases and the J gene end by 6 bases; junction bases not matched to a gene: 5.

The V gene is TRBV9, the J gene TRBJ1-3; D remains ambiguous. Germline-derived CDR1 and CDR2 are SGDLS and YYNGEE. The CDR3 has 14 amino acids. V was shortened by 4 bases and J by 4 bases, with 12 bases between the two germline ends. CDR3 protein: CASSTDITGNTIYF. The CDR3 bases are TGTGCCAGCAGCACGGATATAACAGGAAACACCATATATTTT.

The chain uses TRBV6-4 and TRBJ2-1, with D hard to call. Germline CDR1 MRHNA, CDR2 SNTAGT. V was trimmed by 4 bases and J by 4 bases, leaving 5 bases between them. The CDR3 covers 12 residues. This CDR3 is CASSGGYNEQFF. The CDR3 DNA reads TGTGCCAGCAGTGGTGGGTACAATGAGCAGTTCTTC.

This clone was counted between two and nine times. The gene calls are TRBV5-6 and TRBJ2-1, with D unresolved. The V end lost 0 bases, the J end lost 7 bases, and 5 bases lay between the germline ends. Germline V CDR1 and CDR2: SGHDT, YYEEEE. This CDR3 spans 12 amino acids. This chain's CDR3 is CASSLGGNEQFF. DNA for the CDR3: TGTGCCAGCAGCTTGGGGGGAAATGAGCAGTTCTTC.

This clone was seen more than once but under ten times. J is TRBJ1-2 and V is TRBV19, with unresolved D. The CDR3 has 14 residues. V shed 1 base and J shed 5 bases, with 11 bases lying between them. Germline lookup yields CDR1 LNHDA and CDR2 SQIVND (reference sequence). The CDR3: CASSIVGLGYGYTF. Here the CDR3 DNA reads TGTGCCAGTAGTATAGTGGGCTTGGGGTATGGCTACACCTTC.

On this clone itself: Other DNA sequences within the sample encode an identical CDR3. The V and J genes are TRBV29-1 and TRBJ2-2, with D unclear. The CDR3 runs to 13 residues. CDR1 is SQVTM and CDR2 is ANQGSEA in the germline V gene. V lost 5 bases and J 0 bases, leaving 7 bases between the germline ends. CDR3 in amino acids: CSVRDSNTGELFF. The CDR3 coding sequence is TGCAGCGTTCGCGACTCGAACACCGGGGAGCTGTTTTTT.

The J gene is TRBJ2-5, the V gene TRBV25-1; TRBD1 matches at 9 bases. The CDR3 totals 17 residues. Germline assignment: CDR1 MGHDK and CDR2 SYGVNS. V shed 1 base and J 5 bases; nucleotides not matched to a gene: 11. The CDR3 loop reads CASSESDPTGGRETQYF. In DNA form, the CDR3 reads TGTGCCAGCAGTGAATCTGACCCGACAGGGGGTAGGGAGACCCAGTACTTC.

The V gene is TRBV11-2, the J gene TRBJ2-1, with 7 bases aligning to TRBD2. This CDR3 has 15 amino acids. Germline V CDR1 and CDR2: SGHAT, FQNNGV. Trimming removed 3 bases from V and 8 bases from J; junction bases left unmatched: 10. CDR3 sequence reads: CASSFAAREYDEQFF. In DNA form, the CDR3 reads TGTGCCAGCAGCTTTGCCGCGCGGGAGTACGATGAGCAGTTCTTC.

The chain uses TRBV6-5 and TRBJ2-7; 8 positions match TRBD1. The CDR3 loop spans 13 amino acids. In germline, CDR1 is MNHEY, CDR2 SVGAGI. Germline trimming cut 5 bases from V and 4 bases from J; bases unmatched to any gene: 4. Written as DNA, the CDR3 is TGTGCCAGCAGTCCGGACAGGGATTACGAGCAGTACTTC. Translation gives CASSPDRDYEQYF.

Only one count was recorded for this clone. The chain couples TRBV24-1 to TRBJ2-3; D gene ambiguous. Germline V CDR1 and CDR2: KGHDR, SFDVKD. The CDR3 runs to 15 residues. The V gene lost 1 base and the J gene lost 2 bases, with 9 bases spanning the gap. The CDR3 region has the DNA TGTGCCACCAGTGATTTAGGTCGGCCCACAGATACGCAGTATTTT. Its translation is CATSDLGRPTDTQYF.

The chain recombines TRBV12-3 or TRBV12-4 with TRBJ2-2, with D uncertain. This CDR3 region has 11 residues. Trimming took 6 bases from V and 8 from J, leaving 7 bases between them. CDR3 nucleotides: TGTGCCAGCAGCCCGATTGGGGAGCTGTTTTTT. Its protein is CASSPIGELFF.

The CDR3 DNA reads as TGCGCCAGCAGCCTCTCTAGCGGTCAAGAGACCCAGTACTTC. This translates into CASSLSSGQETQYF. This sequence joins TRBV5-1 and TRBJ2-5; 7 bases are shared with TRBD2. CDR3 length: 14 amino acids. J was trimmed by 2 bases and V by 4 bases; bases with no gene match: 5. Germline V gene data show CDR1 as SGHRS and CDR2 as YFSETQ.

CDR3 loop: CASSRTGTGTDTQYF. The CDR3 region has the DNA TGTGCCAGCAGCCGAACGGGGACAGGCACAGATACGCAGTATTTT. J is TRBJ2-3 and V is TRBV11-3, with 7 bases that match TRBD1. J was trimmed by 1 base and V by 5 bases; bases with no gene match: 6. CDR1 and CDR2 (germline): SGHNT, YENEEA. This CDR3 has 15 amino acids.

The genes are TRBV29-1 and TRBJ1-5, with 7 nucleotides matching TRBD1. CDR3 length: 13 residues. The trim removed 6 bases at V and 7 bases at J, leaving 9 bases unmatched. Germline V gives CDR1 SQVTM, CDR2 ANQGSEA. The CDR3, as DNA: TGCAGCGTGACCACGACAGGGAAGCAGCCCCAGCATTTT. It specifies CSVTTTGKQPQHF.

The rearrangement joins TRBV19 to TRBJ1-4; D gene uncertain. Per the germline V gene, CDR1 is LNHDA and CDR2 is SQIVND (reference sequence). V gave up 2 bases and J gave up 8 bases, with 15 bases separating them. The CDR3 is made up of 15 amino acids. DNA of the CDR3: TGTGCCAGTAGTATATGGCGGGGAAAGGGAGAAAAACTGTTTTTT. Its translation: CASSIWRGKGEKLFF.

V gene TRBV5-1 combines with J gene TRBJ1-5; D may be TRBD1 (5 bases). Trimming removed 2 bases from V and 6 bases from J, with 18 bases in between. The CDR3 runs to 16 residues. Germline CDR1 reads SGHRS; CDR2 reads YFSETQ. This chain's CDR3 is CASSLGSVGASQPQHF. In DNA, the CDR3 is TGCGCCAGCAGCTTAGGCTCGGTCGGGGCCAGTCAGCCCCAGCATTTT.

CDR3 in amino acids: CASSGLLGTTNEKLFF. CDR3 DNA sequence: TGTGCCAGCAGCGGCCTATTGGGGACAACTAATGAAAAACTGTTTTTT. The chain has TRBV6-4 and TRBJ1-4; no clear D. CDR3 length equals 16 residues. Looked up from germline, CDR1 is MRHNA and CDR2 is SNTAGT. V was trimmed by 6 bases and J by 0 bases, leaving 14 bases between them.

The rearrangement joins TRBV3-1 (or the pseudogene TRBV3-2) to TRBJ2-7, with 8 bases identical to TRBD1. Germline-derived CDR1 and CDR2 are LGHDT and YNNKEL (reference sequence). The CDR3 is made up of 16 amino acids. Losses at the gene ends were 2 bases for V and 5 bases for J; bases not matched to a gene: 11. The CDR3 reads CASSQKLFLTGDEQYF. CDR3 DNA sequence: TGTGCCAGCAGCCAAAAGCTCTTTTTGACAGGGGACGAGCAGTACTTC.